This T cell receptor beta chain was captured by sequencing in a study of T-cell memory formation after mild COVID-19. This clonotype was seen more than once but under ten times. No antigen is known for it. This CDR3 contains 14 residues. The V gene's germline CDR1 is SGHNT and CDR2 YYREEE (reference sequence). V was cut by 1 base and J by 5 bases, with 11 bases left in between. Study results and caveats: A balance of CD4 and CD8 characterized clones contracting day 15 to 85, whereas later expanders leaned CD4+.

With constant-segment primers, 5'RACE yielded cDNA libraries of TCR alpha and TCR beta that carried sample barcodes and UMIs. TCRdb recomputed calls from the 5' RACE reads with MiXCR, one row per CDR3 protein. The sample has about half a million distinct CDR3 sequences, roughly 18% seen once. V gene TRBV5-4 combines with J gene TRBJ2-3; maybe TRBD1 (6 bases). What was sequenced was PBMCs or a T cell subset sorted from them (not recorded which). The clonotype comes from an adult woman who had mild COVID-19 (a few samples of this study predate the infection). Cell type and time point are not known. For the CDR3, the DNA is TGTGCCAGCAGCTTGTACAGGGTAGAAGATACGCAGTATTTT. Protein sequence: CASSLYRVEDTQYF.